The 26 T cell receptor beta chains below all came from one sample that was sequenced in a study of vaccination effects on CD4 cells after COVID-19. Expansion of antigen-specific CD4+ T cells with viral peptide pools was carried out by the ViraFEST assay before sequencing. With more than 9 days of culture completed, CD4+ T cells were isolated. Nobody among the vaccine recipients had prior SARS-CoV-2 infection (nucleocapsid antibodies were negative). Antigen specificity for these receptors is unknown. Libraries were prepared by immunoSEQ multiplex PCR; TCRdb keeps only in-frame clonotypes and omits some of them. The table includes about 27,000 clones, roughly 73% detected once. Sequencing used CD4+ T cells from PBMCs cultured with HCoV-NL63 spike peptides, obtained before COVID-19 vaccination. These receptors were taken from a human donor who received a COVID-19 vaccine.

V gene TRBV7-2 combines with J gene TRBJ1-1; unclear D gene. V dropped 3 bases and J dropped 5 bases, with 7 bases sitting between them. Germline V gene lookup returns CDR1 SGHTA and CDR2 FQGNSA. This CDR3 is built from 12 residues. The CDR3 nucleotides read TGTGCCAGCAGCTTCCCCCTAACTGAAGCTTTCTTT. It codes for CASSFPLTEAFF.

The V gene is TRBV7-3, the J gene TRBJ1-2, with 9 positions matching TRBD1. Germline values: CDR1 SGHTA, CDR2 FQGTGA. This CDR3 contains 14 residues. Trimming at V came to 5 bases and at J to 4 bases, leaving 5 bases not matched to a gene. CDR3 loop: CASSPTGGAYGYTF. In DNA, the CDR3 is TGTGCCAGCAGCCCCACAGGGGGCGCCTATGGCTACACCTTC.

This sequence joins TRBV18 and TRBJ1-1; D gene ambiguous. The germline V gene has CDR1 KGHSH and CDR2 LQKENI. Deletions cut 2 bases from V and 5 bases from J, with 9 bases between. The CDR3 contains 13 residues. The CDR3 region is CASSPDKGTEAFF. Here the CDR3 DNA reads TGTGCCAGCTCACCAGATAAGGGAACTGAAGCTTTCTTT.

The rearrangement joins TRBV28 to TRBJ1-3; D is unresolved. The CDR3 covers 16 residues. Trimming cost V 4 bases and J 2 bases, with 15 bases left between them. Germline CDR1 reads MDHEN; CDR2 reads SYDVKM. The CDR3 DNA is TGTGCCAGCAGTTCCCCCCCGGAGGTGACTGGAAACACCATATATTTT. It encodes CASSSPPEVTGNTIYF.

The V call is TRBV12-3 or TRBV12-4, the J call TRBJ2-7; a possible D gene is TRBD1 (5 bases). This CDR3 has 13 amino acids. Trimming took 2 bases from V and 5 from J, leaving 10 bases between them. The CDR3 sequence is CASSLRGLNEQYF. CDR3 bases: TGTGCCAGCAGTTTAAGGGGTTTGAACGAGCAGTACTTC.

This clone was counted a few times. This rearrangement joins TRBV2 to TRBJ2-3; D possibly corresponds to TRBD2 (6 bases). With 5 bases removed from V and 6 bases from J, the gap between germline ends came to 9 bases. The CDR3 extends over 12 amino acids. Germline CDR1 reads SNHLY; CDR2 reads FYNNEI. CDR3 DNA sequence: TGTGCCAGCAGTCCCGGAGGGGATACGCAGTATTTT. It is translated as CASSPGGDTQYF.

The chain joins TRBV28 to TRBJ2-7, with 9 bases fitting TRBD2. The germline V gene encodes CDR1 MDHEN and CDR2 SYDVKM. Unmatched junction bases numbered 6, after V lost 4 bases and J lost 5 bases. This CDR3 is 14 amino acids long. The CDR3 loop is CASSSLAGLNEQYF. CDR3 sequence (DNA): TGTGCCAGCAGTTCTCTAGCGGGACTCAACGAGCAGTACTTC.

There are a few counts of this clone. This chain joins TRBV19 and TRBJ1-5; no clear D. CDR3 length equals 14 residues. Between the trimmed V and J ends, which lost 8 bases and 4 bases, there was a span of 15 bases. CDR1 and CDR2 (germline): LNHDA, SQIVND (reference sequence). DNA for the CDR3: TGTGCCAGTCGGACCACTCAATTAAATCAGCCCCAGCATTTT. Protein product: CASRTTQLNQPQHF.

In nucleotides, the CDR3 is TGTGCCAGCAGGGGAACGACAGCAACCTATGGCTACACCTTC. This codes for CASRGTTATYGYTF. This chain links TRBV6-5 with TRBJ1-2, with D possibly matching TRBD1 (5 bases). The CDR3 is 14 amino acids. Between the trimmed V and J ends, which lost 6 bases and 4 bases, there was a span of 15 bases. Germline loops: CDR1 MNHEY, CDR2 SVGAGI.

The rearrangement joins TRBV30 to TRBJ1-1; 9 bases are shared with TRBD1. This CDR3 is built from 13 residues. Trimming cost V 1 base and J 10 bases; bases outside gene matches: 7. The germline CDR1 and CDR2 sequences are GTSNPN and SVGIG (reference sequence). CDR3 sequence (DNA): TGTGCCTGGAGTGCCAGTGGACAGGGGAGAGCTTTCTTT. It codes for CAWSASGQGRAFF.

The V call is TRBV7-8, the J call TRBJ1-3, with 7 nucleotides matching TRBD1. The trim removed 2 bases at V and 2 bases at J, leaving 6 bases unmatched. The CDR3 extends over 16 amino acids. Germline-derived CDR1 and CDR2 are SGHVS and FQNEAQ. The CDR3 nucleotides are TGTGCCAGCAGCTTAACAGGGACAGCGACTGGAAACACCATATATTTT. This encodes CASSLTGTATGNTIYF.

The chain links TRBV29-1 to TRBJ1-5; 9 bases are shared with TRBD1. The CDR3 runs 12 residues. Per germline, CDR1 SQVTM and CDR2 ANQGSEA. In DNA form, the CDR3 reads TGCAGTGCTGGACAGGGGAATCAGCCCCAGCATTTT. This gives the protein CSAGQGNQPQHF.

The chain combines TRBV5-1 with TRBJ1-2; the D gene is possibly TRBD1 (6 bases). CDR1 and CDR2 (germline): SGHRS, YFSETQ. Trimming removed 5 bases from V and 2 bases from J, with 10 bases in between. CDR3 length: 13 residues. This CDR3 is CASRTGSNYGYTF. The DNA for the CDR3 is TGCGCCAGCAGAACAGGGTCAAACTATGGCTACACCTTC.

V and J are TRBV6-1 and TRBJ2-2, with 8 bases fitting TRBD1. The CDR3 runs to 15 residues. Germline V gives CDR1 MNHNS, CDR2 SASEGT. With 3 bases clipped from V and 5 bases from J, the junction kept 5 bases outside the gene matches. As DNA, the CDR3 is TGTGCCAGCAGTGAGTCGCGACAGGGGACCGGGGAGCTGTTTTTT. It translates to CASSESRQGTGELFF.

The rearrangement joins TRBV5-6 to TRBJ2-2, with 8 bases aligning to TRBD1. CDR3 length equals 19 residues. The trim removed 4 bases at V and 6 bases at J, leaving 20 bases unmatched. Germline V gene sequence: CDR1 SGHDT, CDR2 YYEEEE. CDR3 region: CASSLIIPRGRVKAGELFF. CDR3 sequence (DNA): TGTGCCAGCAGCCTAATAATCCCCAGGGGGCGCGTCAAGGCCGGGGAGCTGTTTTTT.

The chain employs TRBV29-1 and TRBJ2-3; TRBD2 aligns across 8 bases. Per the germline V gene, CDR1 is SQVTM and CDR2 is ANQGSEA. This CDR3 is 16 amino acids long. The V gene end was trimmed by 7 bases and the J gene end by 2 bases; junction bases not matched to a gene: 14. The CDR3 reads CSAPAVLAGPTDTQYF. CDR3 nucleotides: TGCAGCGCCCCAGCAGTATTAGCGGGGCCCACAGATACGCAGTATTTT.

This chain connects TRBV5-6 to TRBJ1-1; 7 bases are a match to TRBD1. The V gene end was trimmed by 2 bases and the J gene end by 1 base; junction bases not matched to a gene: 11. The CDR3 has 17 residues. Germline lookup yields CDR1 SGHDT and CDR2 YYEEEE. CDR3 residues: CASSLRLTGTENTEAFF. CDR3 bases: TGTGCCAGCAGCTTAAGACTCACCGGGACAGAGAACACTGAAGCTTTCTTT.

Concerning this clone itself: One end of the junction varies from germline; a read error may be responsible. The chain recombines TRBV7-7 with TRBJ2-5; D is undetermined. The germline V gene has CDR1 SSHAT and CDR2 FNYEAQ (reference sequence). This CDR3 region has 17 residues. The CDR3 sequence is CASSLGRVIRPQETQYF. The CDR3 DNA reads as TGTGCTAGCAGCTTAGGAAGGGTGATCCGGCCCCAAGAGACCCAGTACTTC.

The chain links TRBV19 to TRBJ1-1, with D possibly TRBD1 on 5 matching bases. This CDR3 region has 14 residues. The V and J ends lost 7 bases and 4 bases respectively, with 16 bases between them. Germline assignment: CDR1 LNHDA and CDR2 SQIVND (reference sequence). CDR3 nucleotide sequence: TGTGCCAGTATGGCGAAGGGGTTGGGCACTGAAGCTTTCTTT. Its translation: CASMAKGLGTEAFF. Variable domain in full (rest from reference TRBV19 and TRBJ1-1): DGGITQSPKYLFRKEGQNVTLSCEQNLNHDAMYWYRQDPGQGLRLIYYSQIVNDFQKGDIAEGYSVSREKKESFPLTVTSAQKNPTAFYLCASMAKGLGTEAFFGQGTRLTVV.

The V call is TRBV4-3, the J call TRBJ1-2, with D perhaps TRBD1 (6 bases). The CDR3 is 15 amino acids. V was cut by 0 bases and J by 8 bases, with 16 bases left in between. In germline, CDR1 is LGHNA, CDR2 YSLEER. Here the CDR3 DNA reads TGCGCCAGCAGCCAAGATGGCTCAGGGGTTTGGGGCTACACCTTC. It is translated as CASSQDGSGVWGYTF.

The chain joins TRBV5-1 to TRBJ2-2, with D perhaps given as TRBD1 or TRBD2 (6 bases each). The V and J ends lost 4 bases and 0 bases respectively, with 13 bases between them. CDR3 length: 16 residues. Germline CDR1 is SGHRS and CDR2 is YFSETQ. CDR3 in DNA: TGCGCCAGCAGCGCAGGAGGGGGTGCGAACACCGGGGAGCTGTTTTTT. This encodes CASSAGGGANTGELFF.

This clone was detected many times. The V call is TRBV11-2, the J call TRBJ2-7, with 7 positions matching TRBD2. The length of the CDR3 is 17 residues. V shed 5 bases, J shed 1 base, and the junction held 14 bases outside the gene matches. Germline CDR1 is SGHAT and CDR2 is FQNNGV. CDR3 sequence: CASSPLQGGRPSYEQYF. The CDR3, as DNA: TGTGCCAGCAGCCCCCTTCAGGGAGGGCGGCCATCCTACGAGCAGTACTTC. Full variable domain (outside the CDR3, taken from reference TRBV11-2 and TRBJ2-7): EAGVAQSPRYKIIEKRQSVAFWCNPISGHATLYWYQQILGQGPKLLIQFQNNGVVDDSQLPKDRFSAERLKGVDSTLKIQPAKLEDSAVYLCASSPLQGGRPSYEQYFGPGTRLTVT.

The rearrangement uses TRBV19 and TRBJ2-1, with TRBD1 matching 10 bases. The CDR3 totals 14 residues. Germline values: CDR1 LNHDA, CDR2 SQIVND (reference sequence). V lost 3 bases and J lost 5; bases outside the gene matches: 1. CDR3 protein: CASSMGQGHNEQFF. The CDR3, as DNA: TGTGCCAGTAGTATGGGACAGGGGCACAATGAGCAGTTCTTC.

The CDR3, as DNA: TGTGCCTGGACCTCTGGACAGGGATCCAATCAGCCCCAGCATTTT. Amino acids: CAWTSGQGSNQPQHF. The gene calls are TRBV30 and TRBJ1-5; 8 bases match TRBD1. V lost 4 bases, J lost 3 bases, and 8 bases stayed unmatched. Per germline, CDR1 GTSNPN and CDR2 SVGIG (reference sequence). This CDR3 is built from 15 residues. The variable domain in full, with the rest retrieved from reference TRBV30 and TRBJ1-5, is SQTIHQWPATLVQPVGSPLSLECTVEGTSNPNLYWYRQAAGRGLQLLFYSVGIGQISSEVPQNLSASRPQDRQFILSSKKLLLSDSGFYLCAWTSGQGSNQPQHFGDGTRLSIL.

The chain joins TRBV18 to TRBJ2-7; D ambiguous. The CDR3 is 12 amino acids. Trimming pared 5 bases from V and 1 base from J, leaving 6 bases between. Germline values: CDR1 KGHSH, CDR2 LQKENI. The CDR3 protein is CASSTQSYEQYF. The CDR3 DNA follows: TGTGCCAGCTCAACACAGTCCTACGAGCAGTACTTC. Filled out from reference TRBV18 and TRBJ2-7, the complete variable domain reads NAGVMQNPRHLVRRRGQEARLRCSPMKGHSHVYWYRQLPEEGLKFMVYLQKENIIDESGMPKERFSAEFPKEGPSILRIQQVVRGDSAAYFCASSTQSYEQYFGPGTRLTVT.

The chain's CDR3 is CAWSVQARGYGYTF. Here the CDR3 DNA reads TGTGCCTGGAGTGTACAGGCCCGGGGCTATGGCTACACCTTC. The J gene is TRBJ1-2, the V gene TRBV30; the D gene is possibly TRBD1 (5 bases). V was shortened by 0 bases and J by 4 bases, with 12 bases between the two germline ends. Germline V lookup: CDR1 GTSNPN, CDR2 SVGIG (reference sequence). The CDR3 is 14 residues long.